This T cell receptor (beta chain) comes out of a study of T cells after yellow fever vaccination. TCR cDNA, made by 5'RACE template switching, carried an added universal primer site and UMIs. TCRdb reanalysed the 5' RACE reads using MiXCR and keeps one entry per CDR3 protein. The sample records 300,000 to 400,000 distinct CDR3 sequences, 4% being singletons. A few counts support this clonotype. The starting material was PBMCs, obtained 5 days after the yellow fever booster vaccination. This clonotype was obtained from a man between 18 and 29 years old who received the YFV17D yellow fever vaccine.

This CDR3 reads CASSWSENGYTF. The DNA of the CDR3 is TGTGCCAGCAGCTGGTCGGAGAATGGCTACACCTTC. This chain joins TRBV5-5 and TRBJ1-2; D unclear. This CDR3 has 12 amino acids. The germline gives CDR1 SGHKS, CDR2 YYEKEE (reference sequence). V lost 3 bases and J lost 6, with 9 bases in between.